One T cell receptor (beta chain) is described in this entry. This entry comes from a study of blood T cell repertoires in COVID-19. Here immunoSEQ multiplex PCR was the method, and the copy in TCRdb shows in-frame clones only, minus some. The top ten hold approximately 12% of the sample, which has roughly 440,000 clones, around 89% seen once. The clonotype was recovered from a woman between 45 and 60 years old with COVID-19, enrolled during active disease. Sequenced: peripheral blood.

CDR3 in DNA: TGTGCCATCAGCGGAAGCCCGACCGGGACAGGCTATGGCTACACCTTC. It encodes CAISGSPTGTGYGYTF. The chain uses TRBV10-3 and TRBJ1-2; TRBD1 agrees at 8 bases. The CDR3 runs 16 residues. The V gene end was trimmed by 6 bases and the J gene end by 4 bases; junction bases not matched to a gene: 13. Germline CDR1 reads ENHRY; CDR2 reads SYGVKD.